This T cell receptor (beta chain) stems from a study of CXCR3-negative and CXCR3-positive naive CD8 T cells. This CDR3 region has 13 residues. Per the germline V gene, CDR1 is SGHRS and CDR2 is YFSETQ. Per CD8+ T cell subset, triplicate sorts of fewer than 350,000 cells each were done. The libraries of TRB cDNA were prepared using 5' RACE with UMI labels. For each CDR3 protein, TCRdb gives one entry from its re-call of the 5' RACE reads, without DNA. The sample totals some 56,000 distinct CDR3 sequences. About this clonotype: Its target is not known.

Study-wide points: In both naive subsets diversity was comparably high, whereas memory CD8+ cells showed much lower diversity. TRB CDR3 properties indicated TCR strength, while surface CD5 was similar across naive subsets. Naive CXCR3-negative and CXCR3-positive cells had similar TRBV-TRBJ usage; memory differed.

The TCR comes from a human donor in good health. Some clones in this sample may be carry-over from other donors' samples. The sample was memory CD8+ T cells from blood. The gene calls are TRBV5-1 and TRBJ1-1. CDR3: CASSLYQNTEAFF.